Below are 13 T cell receptor beta chains sequenced from a single sample in a study of a mutant IDH1 vaccine in newly diagnosed glioma (dated by TCRdb to the early 2020s). According to the study, the label for this sample's time point signals: week 35, safety follow-up. Every vaccine dose consisted of 300 ug of a 20-mer mutant IDH1 peptide in Montanide, administered subcutaneously together with topical imiquimod. What these receptors recognize is not known. Libraries were made using the immunoSEQ multiplex PCR assay. Here the immuneACCESS table is served through TCRdb, limited to in-frame sequences with V and J called. Missing clones are a known gap in these copies; in checked studies unresolved V genes cover under half, and the rest lacks a known reason. The sample table records roughly 32,000 clones; roughly four fifths of these occur just once. Roughly 6.6% of the sample is taken by the ten largest.

The sequencing here drew on PBMCs, taken from a glioma patient whose treatment included an IDH1 peptide vaccine. The receptor set was obtained from a woman aged 18-29 years with glioma.

The J gene is TRBJ2-5, the V gene TRBV7-2; 8 bases are a match to TRBD1. Germline V gene sequence: CDR1 SGHTA, CDR2 FQGNSA. This CDR3 has 15 amino acids. Trimming took 5 bases from V and 2 from J; bases not matched to a gene: 7. The CDR3 DNA follows: TGTGCCAGCAGCCCCGGACAGGGTCGACAAGAGACCCAGTACTTC. As protein: CASSPGQGRQETQYF.

This clone appeared once. This chain links TRBV19 with TRBJ1-2; 9 bases align to TRBD1. V lost 8 bases, J lost 2 bases, and 6 bases stayed unmatched. This CDR3 is built from 14 residues. Germline CDR1 LNHDA, CDR2 SQIVND (reference sequence). The CDR3 loop is CASSIGQGNYGYTF. The CDR3 DNA sequence: TGTGCCAGTTCGATTGGACAGGGGAACTATGGCTACACCTTC.

CDR3 residues: CASSLGGIYYEQYF. DNA of the CDR3: TGTGCCAGCAGCTTAGGGGGGATTTACTACGAGCAGTACTTC. This rearrangement joins TRBV7-2 to TRBJ2-7; D tentatively fits TRBD1 or TRBD2 (5 bases each). The CDR3 has 14 residues. Trimming pared 1 base from V and 3 bases from J, leaving 10 bases between. Germline CDR1 is SGHTA and CDR2 is FQGNSA.

This clone showed up just once. The gene calls are TRBV13 and TRBJ1-3; D call uncertain. Trimming took off 4 bases at V and 4 bases at J, with 14 bases between the two ends. Germline V gene sequence: CDR1 PRHDT, CDR2 FYEKMQ (reference sequence). The CDR3 is made up of 15 amino acids. CDR3 protein: CASSWRGSSGNTIYF. CDR3 coding DNA: TGTGCCAGCAGCTGGCGCGGCAGCTCAGGAAACACCATATATTTT. Complete variable domain (other parts from reference TRBV13 and TRBJ1-3): AAGVIQSPRHLIKEKRETATLKCYPIPRHDTVYWYQQGPGQDPQFLISFYEKMQSDKGSIPDRFSAQQFSDYHSELNMSSLELGDSALYFCASSWRGSSGNTIYFGEGSWLTVV.

By sample fraction, this clone is medium-sized (0.01 to 0.1%). The chain carries TRBV4-2 and TRBJ1-2, with 9 positions matching TRBD1. The J segment lost 7 bases and the V segment lost 5 bases, leaving 11 bases of the junction unmatched. Germline lookup yields CDR1 LGHNA and CDR2 YNFKEQ. The CDR3 totals 15 residues. The CDR3 DNA sequence: TGTGCCAGCAGCGCCTCCGGGACAGGGTATGCTGGCTACACCTTC. It codes for CASSASGTGYAGYTF.

The V gene is TRBV19, the J gene TRBJ2-6; TRBD1 is a possible D gene (6 bases). This CDR3 has 15 amino acids. CDR1 and CDR2 from the germline V gene are LNHDA and SQIVND (reference sequence). V gave up 5 bases and J gave up 2 bases, with 10 bases separating them. The CDR3 DNA reads TGTGCCAGTAGTCCGGGGACAACTGGGGCCAACGTCCTGACTTTC. Translation gives CASSPGTTGANVLTF.

The rearrangement links TRBV5-8 to TRBJ1-2; D gene unclear. Trimming took 0 bases from V and 5 from J, leaving 11 bases between them. Germline loops: CDR1 SGHTS, CDR2 YDEGEE. The CDR3 extends over 14 amino acids. The CDR3 here is CASSLAGGFYGYTF. The CDR3 nucleotides read TGTGCCAGCAGCTTGGCCGGAGGGTTTTATGGCTACACCTTC.

The chain uses TRBV5-6 and TRBJ2-1, with 8 bases that match TRBD2. The germline V gene has CDR1 SGHDT and CDR2 YYEEEE. The CDR3 is made up of 17 amino acids. Trimming cost V 3 bases and J 0 bases; bases outside gene matches: 8. Here the CDR3 DNA reads TGTGCCAGCAGCTCCTTTAGCGGGGAAGCCTCCTACAATGAGCAGTTCTTC. This sequence encodes CASSSFSGEASYNEQFF.

This clone was detected only a few times. The chain joins TRBV25-1 to TRBJ1-6, with 10 bases matching TRBD1. Trimming removed 6 bases from V and 10 bases from J; junction bases left unmatched: 6. The CDR3 runs 14 residues. The germline CDR1 and CDR2 sequences are MGHDK and SYGVNS. CDR3 coding DNA: TGTGCCAGCAGGGGGACAGGGGAGGGATCACCCCTCCACTTT. This sequence encodes CASRGTGEGSPLHF.

Written as DNA, the CDR3 is TGTGCCAGCAGTCCCAACTTAAGGGTGGGTGGCACTGAAGCTTTCTTT. Translated, it gives CASSPNLRVGGTEAFF. This chain links TRBV28 with TRBJ1-1; D is unclear. The CDR3 is made up of 16 amino acids. Per germline, CDR1 MDHEN and CDR2 SYDVKM. Trimming removed 5 bases at V and 4 bases at J, with 20 bases between. The variable domain in full, with the rest retrieved from reference TRBV28 and TRBJ1-1, is DVKVTQSSRYLVKRTGEKVFLECVQDMDHENMFWYRQDPGLGLRLIYFSYDVKMKEKGDIPEGYSVSREKKERFSLILESASTNQTSMYLCASSPNLRVGGTEAFFGQGTRLTVV.

J is TRBJ2-2 and V is TRBV15, with TRBD2 as a possible D gene (5 bases). CDR1 is LNHNV, CDR2 YYDKDF, per germline (reference sequence). There are 14 residues in the CDR3. The V end lost 9 bases, the J end lost 5 bases, and 16 bases lay between the germline ends. For the CDR3, the DNA is TGTGCCACAAAAGACCGGGAAGATACCGGGGAGCTGTTTTTT. It yields the protein CATKDREDTGELFF.

Only one count was recorded for this clone. This sequence joins TRBV6-5 and TRBJ2-7; 7 nucleotides agree with TRBD1. The CDR3 runs 14 residues. Trimming at V came to 1 base and at J to 2 bases, leaving 2 bases not matched to a gene. Germline values: CDR1 MNHEY, CDR2 SVGAGI. The CDR3 DNA follows: TGTGCCAGCAGTTACTGGGACAGACCCTACGAGCAGTACTTC. Protein: CASSYWDRPYEQYF.

The genes are TRBV7-9 and TRBJ2-7; perhaps TRBD1 as D (6 bases). In germline, CDR1 is SEHNR, CDR2 FQNEAQ (reference sequence). Trimming pared 5 bases from V and 3 bases from J, leaving 8 bases between. This CDR3 region has 12 residues. DNA for the CDR3: TGTGCCAGCAGCCTACAGGGCTACGAGCAGTACTTC. Its protein product is CASSLQGYEQYF. Together with reference TRBV7-9 and TRBJ2-7, the CDR3 gives the full variable domain: DTGVSQNPRHKITKRGQNVTFRCDPISEHNRLYWYRQTLGQGPEFLTYFQNEAQLEKSRLLSDRFSAERPKGSFSTLEIQRTEQGDSAMYLCASSLQGYEQYFGPGTRLTVT.